This TCR beta chain originates from a study of identical twins. The germline CDR1 and CDR2 sequences are MNHEY and SVGAGI. This CDR3 is built from 15 residues. With 1 base removed from V and 6 bases from J, the gap between germline ends came to 15 bases. This clonotype turned up a few times. Each CDR3 protein is one row after TCRdb ran MiXCR on the 5' RACE reads. In the table there are about 190,000 distinct CDR3 sequences, approximately 16% of which are singletons. These same data were also listed under a study on T cells expressing NK-cell markers.

The V gene is TRBV6-5, the J gene TRBJ1-1; tentative D call: TRBD1 (5 bases). The receptor's source is a woman in her late teens or twenties in good health. Sequenced material: CD8+ T cells sorted from blood. For the CDR3, the DNA is TGTGCCAGCAGTTACTTCGTTGAGGGGATGGCTGAAGCTTTCTTT. Translated: CASSYFVEGMAEAFF.